This entry features one T cell receptor beta chain sequence. What it recognizes is unknown. PCR was performed using 60 Vbeta and 13 Jbeta primers. Sequencing was performed with immunoSEQ multiplex PCR; in TCRdb, only in-frame clones are kept and a portion is missing. Among about 130,000 clones, around 76% were seen once, and the ten largest hold less than 15%. This sample was included in a study of cytomegalovirus exposure and HLA in healthy donors. Study information: Assignment to the Caucasian-associated ancestry cluster applied to more than 75% of the approximately 360 genotyped donors.

Regarding the study as a whole: In vitro work confirmed that three CMV-associated chains recognize CMV antigens. Per published accounts, TCR beta sequences correctly predicted the HLA-A and HLA-B alleles of most subjects. Certain indistinguishable V segments, among them TRBV6-2 and TRBV6-3, were excluded.

J lost 0 bases, V lost 0 bases, and 7 bases had no gene match. CDR1 and CDR2 from the germline V gene are SGDLS and YYNGEE. The CDR3 runs to 17 residues. The specimen sequenced was PBMCs. This chain uses TRBV9 with TRBJ2-5; 8 positions agree with TRBD2. This TCR was sampled from a woman aged 60-75 years in good health and CMV-seropositive. For the CDR3, the DNA is TGTGCCAGCAGCGTAGGGCCTGGCGGGGGGTACCAAGAGACCCAGTACTTC. Translated, it gives CASSVGPGGGYQETQYF.